Listed below are T cell receptor beta chains from one sample, sequenced in a study of identical twins. TCRdb ran MiXCR on the 5' RACE reads and lists one entry per CDR3 protein. The sample has approximately 410,000 distinct CDR3 sequences, around a sixth seen once. Material: naive T cells sorted from blood. The receptors derive from a man over 45 in good health. Each CDR3 is given with its conserved first and last residue. A D gene is named only where the DNA matches it firmly. Not every row has a clone size; where given, it reads once, few, many or a size class.

clone_size d_call j_call v_call cdr3_aa cdr3_nt
. . TRBJ2-7 TRBV28 CASSVTGAGLSWGEKYF TGTGCCAGCAGTGTAACGGGGGCCGGACTCTCTTGGGGCGAGAAGTACTTC
many . TRBJ2-5 TRBV6-5 CASSSDYKQETQYF TGTGCCAGCAGTTCCGACTATAAACAAGAGACCCAGTACTTC
many TRBD1 TRBJ2-5 TRBV6-2/TRBV6-3 CASRHWTGLETQYF TGTGCCAGCAGACATTGGACAGGGTTGGAGACCCAGTACTTC
few . TRBJ1-2 TRBV6-5 CASSYSGREVTVGGYTF TGTGCCAGCAGTTACTCCGGCAGGGAAGTAACCGTTGGGGGCTACACCTTC
few . TRBJ1-2 TRBV2 CASTFGRDYGYTF TGTGCCAGTACGTTTGGCAGGGACTATGGCTACACCTTC
many . TRBJ1-2 TRBV4-3 CASSQVMLTFNYGYTF TGCGCCAGCAGCCAAGTCATGTTGACCTTTAACTATGGCTACACCTTC
few . TRBJ2-5 TRBV12-3/TRBV12-4 CASRLGTARTQYF TGTGCCAGCAGGTTGGGAACCGCCAGGACCCAGTACTTC
. . TRBJ2-2 TRBV4-3 CASSQDFFMNTGELFF TGCGCCAGCAGCCAAGATTTTTTCATGAACACCGGGGAGCTGTTTTTT
. TRBD2 TRBJ2-4 TRBV20-1 CSASGLAVLAKNIQYF TGCAGTGCCAGCGGACTAGCGGTACTAGCCAAAAACATTCAGTACTTC
. . TRBJ2-3 TRBV11-1 CASSFGFADTQYF TGTGCCAGCAGCTTTGGTTTCGCAGATACGCAGTATTTT